Shown below are 28 T cell receptor beta chains from a single sample sequenced in a study of neurological immune-mediated disorders. Specified time point: longitudinal time-point 2. Via MiXCR, TCRdb re-called the 5' RACE reads, giving one row per CDR3 protein. The sample carries some 100,000 distinct CDR3 sequences, less than 15% recorded once. Sequencing was carried out using PBMCs. Receptors originate from a female donor with HTLV-1-associated myelopathy (HAM/TSP).

This clonotype was seen repeatedly, ten times or more. This rearrangement joins TRBV20-1 to TRBJ1-3; D gene unclear. CDR1 and CDR2 (germline): DFQATT, SNEGSKA (reference sequence). V gave up 0 bases and J gave up 1 base, with 10 bases separating them. This CDR3 is 15 amino acids long. The CDR3 nucleotides read TGCAGTGCTAGAGATTGGCGGCGTTCTGGAAACACCATATATTTT. Translating it yields CSARDWRRSGNTIYF.

This clonotype was counted only a few times. A much larger clone sits a single nucleotide away, making a read error possible. The CDR3, as DNA: TGTGCCACCAGTGAATCTGGGGCCAACGTCCTGACTTTC. Its translation is CATSESGANVLTF. The chain recombines TRBV24-1 with TRBJ2-6; D unclear. Trimming pared 4 bases from V and 1 base from J, leaving 1 base between. Germline V gene lookup returns CDR1 KGHDR and CDR2 SFDVKD. The CDR3 covers 13 residues.

This clonotype was observed at least ten times. The chain recombines TRBV7-2 with TRBJ2-5, with 14 bases matching TRBD2. The CDR3 runs 17 residues. Looked up from germline, CDR1 is SGHTA and CDR2 is FQGNSA. The trim removed 2 bases at V and 6 bases at J, leaving 8 bases unmatched. CDR3 in amino acids: CASSLSGTSGSVKTQYF. DNA of the CDR3: TGTGCCAGCAGCTTATCCGGGACTAGCGGGAGTGTGAAGACCCAGTACTTC.

This clonotype was seen ten or more times. The chain carries TRBV20-1 and TRBJ1-5, with 7 bases aligning to TRBD1. This CDR3 has 15 residues. V shed 3 bases, J shed 3 bases, and the junction held 8 bases outside the gene matches. Germline values: CDR1 DFQATT, CDR2 SNEGSKA (reference sequence). CDR3: CSARVAGGINQPQHF. DNA for the CDR3: TGCAGTGCTAGGGTCGCAGGGGGGATCAATCAGCCCCAGCATTTT.

The table lists this clonotype with many counts. The chain employs TRBV29-1 and TRBJ2-1, with TRBD1 identical over 10 bases. V was clipped by 7 bases and J by 10 bases; unmatched bases: 10. CDR3 size: 13 residues. Germline V gene lookup returns CDR1 SQVTM and CDR2 ANQGSEA. The CDR3 spells CSAAGQGIREQFF. The CDR3 region has the DNA TGCAGCGCTGCGGGACAGGGGATACGAGAGCAGTTCTTC.

This clonotype was picked up many times. This chain joins TRBV7-9 and TRBJ2-1; TRBD1 aligns across 8 bases. Germline assignment: CDR1 SEHNR and CDR2 FQNEAQ (reference sequence). The CDR3 covers 14 residues. J was trimmed by 10 bases and V by 5 bases; bases with no gene match: 10. CDR3 sequence (DNA): TGTGCCAGCAGCCGTCCCGGGACAGGACAGGAGCAGTTCTTC. It codes for CASSRPGTGQEQFF. The full variable domain, rest sourced from reference TRBV7-9 and TRBJ2-1, is DTGVSQNPRHKITKRGQNVTFRCDPISEHNRLYWYRQTLGQGPEFLTYFQNEAQLEKSRLLSDRFSAERPKGSFSTLEIQRTEQGDSAMYLCASSRPGTGQEQFFGPGTRLTVL.

This clonotype was picked up many times. J is TRBJ2-3 and V is TRBV5-1, with 9 bases lining up with TRBD2. Germline CDR1 is SGHRS and CDR2 is YFSETQ. This CDR3 region has 16 residues. Losses at the gene ends were 5 bases for V and 2 bases for J; bases not matched to a gene: 9. Here the CDR3 reads CASSVAGGPDTDTQYF. CDR3 DNA: TGCGCCAGCAGTGTGGCGGGGGGGCCAGACACAGATACGCAGTATTTT.

This clonotype has ten or more counts. The gene calls are TRBV5-6 and TRBJ2-1, with D possibly matching TRBD1 (5 bases). Per germline, CDR1 SGHDT and CDR2 YYEEEE. V gave up 4 bases and J gave up 4 bases, with 15 bases separating them. CDR3 size: 15 residues. The CDR3 here is CASSTGQGAYNEQFF. The DNA for the CDR3 is TGTGCCAGCAGCACTGGACAAGGGGCGTACAATGAGCAGTTCTTC.

The J gene is TRBJ1-3, the V gene TRBV5-1; D uncertain. CDR1 is SGHRS and CDR2 is YFSETQ in the germline V gene. The CDR3 extends over 19 amino acids. The V gene lost 5 bases and the J gene lost 0 bases, with 24 bases spanning the gap. The CDR3 reads CASSSIRSGIGYSGNTIYF. CDR3 bases: TGCGCCAGCAGTTCCATACGTTCCGGGATAGGGTACTCTGGAAACACCATATATTTT.

At least ten counts were recorded for this clonotype. The rearrangement uses TRBV12-5 and TRBJ2-7; D is unresolved. V was pared by 7 bases and J by 5 bases, with 21 bases between. Germline V CDR1 and CDR2: LGHNT, FRNRAP. CDR3 length: 15 amino acids. The CDR3 DNA follows: TGTGCTAGTGTCCGGTCAAGGACGAGGCTGGACGAGCAGTACTTC. Amino acids: CASVRSRTRLDEQYF.

This clonotype was found many times. V usage is TRBV5-6 and J usage is TRBJ1-1; D gene unclear. Trimming pared 5 bases from V and 4 bases from J, leaving 9 bases between. Germline CDR1 is SGHDT and CDR2 is YYEEEE. The CDR3 contains 12 residues. As DNA, the CDR3 is TGTGCCAGCAGTTCGGGTCGCACTGAAGCTTTCTTT. This codes for CASSSGRTEAFF.

In the case of this clonotype: A much larger clonotype is one base distant, so this may be a read error. CDR3 nucleotide sequence: TGTGCCAGCAGTTTATCCCGGCTAAATGAGCAGTACTTC. Translating gives CASSLSRLNEQYF. The chain carries TRBV28 and TRBJ2-7; unclear D gene. V was clipped by 1 base and J by 7 bases, with 11 bases between them. The germline CDR1 and CDR2 sequences are MDHEN and SYDVKM. CDR3 length: 13 amino acids.

This clonotype showed up many times. The chain combines TRBV4-1 with TRBJ1-1; D not resolved. The CDR3 has 15 amino acids. Per germline, CDR1 MGHRA and CDR2 YSYEKL. V was pared by 0 bases and J by 4 bases, with 12 bases between. CDR3 residues: CASSQDSGMFTEAFF. CDR3 DNA: TGCGCCAGCAGCCAAGATTCTGGGATGTTCACTGAAGCTTTCTTT.

There are many counts of this clonotype. The gene calls are TRBV29-1 and TRBJ2-2; no clear D gene. Germline V gene sequence: CDR1 SQVTM, CDR2 ANQGSEA. V lost 3 bases and J lost 4, with 15 bases in between. The CDR3 is made up of 15 amino acids. CDR3 nucleotide sequence: TGCAGCGTTGAGTGGGAATGGTTGGGCACCGGGGAGCTGTTTTTT. Protein product: CSVEWEWLGTGELFF.

This clonotype came up many times. This rearrangement joins TRBV4-1 to TRBJ1-6; D is ambiguous. The CDR3 is made up of 14 amino acids. V lost 1 base, J lost 10 bases, and 11 bases lay in between. Germline values: CDR1 MGHRA, CDR2 YSYEKL. In DNA, the CDR3 is TGCGCCAGCAGCCAAGCTTGGGGAGAGTCACCCCTCCACTTT. The encoded protein is CASSQAWGESPLHF.

In this sample, this clonotype turned up many times. V usage is TRBV3-1 and J usage is TRBJ2-7; tentatively, D is TRBD1 (5 bases). CDR1 and CDR2 from the germline V gene are LGHDT and YNNKEL (reference sequence). This CDR3 has 14 residues. Trimming removed 7 bases from V and 4 bases from J, with 17 bases in between. In nucleotides, the CDR3 is TGTGCCAGCACCGGAAGGGGCTCATCGTACGAGCAGTACTTC. Translation gives CASTGRGSSYEQYF.

This clonotype was observed many times. The chain combines TRBV12-3 or TRBV12-4 with TRBJ2-7; TRBD1 is a possible D gene (6 bases). Trimming removed 6 bases from V and 2 bases from J, with 14 bases in between. The CDR3 length is 14 residues. The CDR3 region is CASSPSTGTYEQYF. In nucleotides, the CDR3 is TGTGCCAGCAGCCCATCGACAGGTACCTACGAGCAGTACTTC.

The rearrangement links TRBV20-1 to TRBJ2-1, with D perhaps TRBD2 (5 bases). The V end was cut by 4 bases, the J end by 1 base, with 8 bases between. The CDR3 is made up of 13 amino acids. CDR1 and CDR2 from the germline V gene are DFQATT and SNEGSKA (reference sequence). CDR3 protein: CSAKSGSYNEQFF. Written as DNA, the CDR3 is TGCAGTGCTAAGAGCGGTTCCTACAATGAGCAGTTCTTC.

This clonotype occurred many times. V and J are TRBV6-5 and TRBJ1-5; 7 nucleotides align to TRBD1. Per germline, CDR1 MNHEY and CDR2 SVGAGI. This CDR3 comprises 15 residues. The junction had 10 bases not matched to a gene; V was cut back by 5 bases and J by 6 bases. CDR3 in amino acids: CASSPINRGPQPQHF. As DNA, the CDR3 is TGTGCCAGCAGTCCAATTAACAGGGGTCCTCAGCCCCAGCATTTT.

This clonotype was seen ten or more times. The V gene is TRBV18, the J gene TRBJ1-2; D uncertain. V shed 3 bases and J shed 6 bases, with 8 bases lying between them. This CDR3 has 12 amino acids. Germline V gives CDR1 KGHSH, CDR2 LQKENI. DNA for the CDR3: TGTGCCAGCTCACCCTACCGGGATGGCTACACCTTC. Amino acids: CASSPYRDGYTF.

With regard to this clonotype: The junction does not match germline at one end; this may be a read error. The chain couples TRBV7-6 to TRBJ2-6; tentative D call: TRBD1 (5 bases). This CDR3 is 16 amino acids long. The germline V gene has CDR1 SGHVS and CDR2 FNYEAQ. The CDR3 loop reads CASSSDESSGANVPTF. The CDR3 DNA reads TGTGCCAGCAGCTCCGACGAAAGCTCTGGGGCCAACGTCCCGACTTTC. The variable domain in full, completed from reference TRBV7-6 and TRBJ2-6, reads GAGVSQSPRYKVTKRGQDVALRCDPISGHVSLYWYRQALGQGPEFLTYFNYEAQQDKSGLPNDRFSAERPEGSISTLTIQRTEQRDSAMYRCASSSDESSGANVPTFGAGSRLTVL.

This clonotype has ten or more counts. The rearrangement links TRBV6-5 to TRBJ2-5; 7 positions match TRBD1. The germline V gene encodes CDR1 MNHEY and CDR2 SVGAGI. The CDR3 totals 14 residues. V shed 2 bases, J shed 5 bases, and the junction held 5 bases outside the gene matches. In DNA, the CDR3 is TGTGCCAGCAGTTACAGGGGGCACGGGGAGACCCAGTACTTC. It specifies CASSYRGHGETQYF.

This clonotype has at least ten counts. This chain connects TRBV12-3 or TRBV12-4 to TRBJ2-7, with unresolved D. The length of the CDR3 is 15 residues. The V end lost 1 base, the J end lost 0 bases, and 10 bases lay between the germline ends. The CDR3 loop is CASSLEAKSSYEQYF. The CDR3 DNA is TGTGCCAGCAGTTTAGAAGCGAAGAGCTCCTACGAGCAGTACTTC.

At least ten counts were recorded for this clonotype. This chain connects TRBV7-9 to TRBJ2-1, with D hard to call. This CDR3 contains 13 residues. Germline V gene lookup returns CDR1 SEHNR and CDR2 FQNEAQ (reference sequence). V was cut by 1 base and J by 4 bases, with 5 bases left in between. The DNA for the CDR3 is TGTGCCAGCAGCTTAGGACGGTACAATGAGCAGTTCTTC. This gives the protein CASSLGRYNEQFF.

This clonotype came up many times. The chain joins TRBV4-2 to TRBJ2-3; 12 bases are shared with TRBD2. Germline CDR1 LGHNA, CDR2 YNFKEQ. V shed 5 bases and J 2 bases; nucleotides not matched to a gene: 5. The length of the CDR3 is 16 residues. In DNA form, the CDR3 reads TGTGCCAGCAGCGAGACTAGCGGGGGAACCACAGATACGCAGTATTTT. Translating gives CASSETSGGTTDTQYF.

Turning to this clonotype: A much larger clone differs from this one at a single base, so this may be a read error. The V and J genes are TRBV18 and TRBJ1-1; perhaps TRBD1 as D (6 bases). Germline CDR1 and CDR2: KGHSH and LQKENI. V lost 3 bases, J lost 9 bases, and 20 bases lay in between. The CDR3 extends over 15 amino acids. CDR3 sequence: CASSPTGRGPTKAFF. CDR3 coding DNA: TGTGCCAGCTCACCGACGGGCAGGGGACCGACTAAAGCTTTCTTT. Together with reference TRBV18 and TRBJ1-1, the CDR3 gives the full variable domain: NAGVMQNPRHLVRRRGQEARLRCSPMKGHSHVYWYRQLPEEGLKFMVYLQKENIIDESGMPKERFSAEFPKEGPSILRIQQVVRGDSAAYFCASSPTGRGPTKAFFGQGTRLTVV.

As for this clonotype: Given the absence of the conserved phenylalanine or tryptophan at the CDR3 end, a read error is likely. The chain is built from TRBV5-5 and TRBJ2-4; D remains ambiguous. Germline CDR1 is SGHKS and CDR2 is YYEKEE (reference sequence). The CDR3 covers 12 residues. CDR3 nucleotide sequence: TGTGTCAGCAGCTCAGCCAAAAACATTCAGTACATC. It codes for CVSSSAKNIQYI.

In this sample, this clonotype turned up many times. The chain recombines TRBV28 with TRBJ1-3, with D uncertain. The ends were cut back, 8 bases at V and 1 base at J, with 3 bases in the middle. Germline-derived CDR1 and CDR2 are MDHEN and SYDVKM. The CDR3 sequence is 11 residues long. CDR3: CASCSGNTIYF. CDR3 nucleotide sequence: TGTGCCAGCTGTTCTGGAAACACCATATATTTT. The full variable domain, with the rest looked up from reference TRBV28 and TRBJ1-3, is DVKVTQSSRYLVKRTGEKVFLECVQDMDHENMFWYRQDPGLGLRLIYFSYDVKMKEKGDIPEGYSVSREKKERFSLILESASTNQTSMYLCASCSGNTIYFGEGSWLTVV.